The T cell receptor (beta chain) described here comes from a study of blood T cell repertoires in COVID-19. The overall study: Acute and convalescent COVID-19 specimens originated in the United States, Italy and Spain.

The participants were between about 18 and 90 years old and came from fewer than 25 US areas. Which cohort a participant joined came from the clinical history participants gave. Before being deemed recovered, Cohort 3 donors had two negative PCRs, clearance, or symptom resolution. Generated by immunoSEQ multiplex PCR, the TCRdb table keeps only in-frame clones and is missing some. The table includes some 160,000 clones, around 87% detected once. The CDR3 loop spans 13 amino acids. Germline V gene sequence: CDR1 SEHNR, CDR2 FQNEAQ (reference sequence). Trimming took 3 bases from V and 6 from J; bases not matched to a gene: 4.

The V and J genes are TRBV7-9 and TRBJ1-1, with 7 bases that match TRBD1. The sequence derives from a woman in her forties or fifties who had recovered from COVID-19. The sample comprised PBMCs or T cells enriched from blood (not recorded which). CDR3 in DNA: TGTGCCAGCAGCTTGGAGGGGGCGGCTGAAGCTTTCTTT. Amino acid sequence: CASSLEGAAEAFF.